The T cell receptor (beta chain) under discussion was sequenced for a study of OX40 agonist ivuxolimab in advanced cancers. Findings of the study overall: Clones of CD4+ and CD8+ blood T cells grew by week 6 at doses of 0.1 to 3.0 mg/kg.

With respect to this clone: No antigen is known for it.

Germline lookup yields CDR1 MGHRA and CDR2 YSYEKL. V was trimmed by 1 base and J by 3 bases, leaving 5 bases between them. CDR3 length equals 13 residues. Assay: immunoSEQ multiplex PCR; the TCRdb copy retains only in-frame clones and omits some. The sample shows 15,000 to 25,000 clones, around 90% of them seen only once. Sample: CD4+ or CD8+ T cells sorted from blood, taken in a trial of the OX40 agonist ivuxolimab. The V and J genes are TRBV4-1 and TRBJ2-3; unclear D gene. This clonotype was obtained from an adult with an advanced solid tumor such as melanoma, head and neck, liver or kidney cancer. CDR3 protein: CASSQGSTDTQYF. The CDR3, as DNA: TGCGCCAGCAGCCAAGGGTCAACAGATACGCAGTATTTT.